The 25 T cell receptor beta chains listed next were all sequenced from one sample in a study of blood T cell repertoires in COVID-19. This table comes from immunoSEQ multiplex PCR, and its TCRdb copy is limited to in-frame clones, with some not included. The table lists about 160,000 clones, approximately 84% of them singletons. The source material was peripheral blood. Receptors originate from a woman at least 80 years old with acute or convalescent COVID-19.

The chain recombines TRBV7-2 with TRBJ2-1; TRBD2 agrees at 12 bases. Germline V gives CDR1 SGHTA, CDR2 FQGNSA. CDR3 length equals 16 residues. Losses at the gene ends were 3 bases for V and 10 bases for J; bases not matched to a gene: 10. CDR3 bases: TGTGCCAGCAGCTTGCCTAGCGGGAGGGGGACAAAAGAGCAGTTCTTC. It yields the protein CASSLPSGRGTKEQFF.

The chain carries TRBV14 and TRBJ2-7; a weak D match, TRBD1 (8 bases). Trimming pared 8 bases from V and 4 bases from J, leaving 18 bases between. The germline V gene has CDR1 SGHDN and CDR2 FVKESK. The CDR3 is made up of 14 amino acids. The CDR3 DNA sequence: TGTGCCAGCCGTGGGAGCGGGACAGGTTACGAGCAGTACTTC. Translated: CASRGSGTGYEQYF.

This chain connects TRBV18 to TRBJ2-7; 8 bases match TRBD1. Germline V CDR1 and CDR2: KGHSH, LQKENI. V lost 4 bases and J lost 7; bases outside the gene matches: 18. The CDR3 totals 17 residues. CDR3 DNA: TGTGCCAGCTCACGCTTATCTCTAAGACAGGGGTCGGAGGAGCAGTACTTC. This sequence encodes CASSRLSLRQGSEEQYF.

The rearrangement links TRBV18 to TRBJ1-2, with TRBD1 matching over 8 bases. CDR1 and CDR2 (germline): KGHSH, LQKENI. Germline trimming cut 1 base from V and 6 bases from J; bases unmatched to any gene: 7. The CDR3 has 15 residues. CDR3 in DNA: TGTGCCAGCTCACCACGGACGACAGGGGACCATGGCTACACCTTC. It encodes CASSPRTTGDHGYTF.

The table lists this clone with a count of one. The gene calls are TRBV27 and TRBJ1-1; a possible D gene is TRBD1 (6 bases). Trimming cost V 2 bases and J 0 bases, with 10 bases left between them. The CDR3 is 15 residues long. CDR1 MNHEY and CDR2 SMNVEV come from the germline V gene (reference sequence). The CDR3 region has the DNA TGTGCCAGCAGTTTAGGACAGTTTATGAACACTGAAGCTTTCTTT. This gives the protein CASSLGQFMNTEAFF.

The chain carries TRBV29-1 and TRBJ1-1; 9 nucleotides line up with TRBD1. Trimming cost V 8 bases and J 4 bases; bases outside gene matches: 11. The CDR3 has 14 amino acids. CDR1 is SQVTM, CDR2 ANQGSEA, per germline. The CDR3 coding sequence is TGCAGCACACCGGGACAGGGTTTGTTCACTGAAGCTTTCTTT. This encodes CSTPGQGLFTEAFF.

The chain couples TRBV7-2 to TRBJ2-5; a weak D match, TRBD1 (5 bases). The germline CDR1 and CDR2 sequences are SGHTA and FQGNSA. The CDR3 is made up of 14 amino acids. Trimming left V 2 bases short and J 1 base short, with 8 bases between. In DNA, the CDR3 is TGTGCCAGCAGCTTATTAGGGGTCCAAGAGACCCAGTACTTC. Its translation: CASSLLGVQETQYF.

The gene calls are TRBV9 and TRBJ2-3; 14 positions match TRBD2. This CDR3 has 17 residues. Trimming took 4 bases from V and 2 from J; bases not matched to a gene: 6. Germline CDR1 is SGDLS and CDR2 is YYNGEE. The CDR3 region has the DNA TGTGCCAGCAGCCCGCGGACTAGCGGGAGGTCCACAGATACGCAGTATTTT. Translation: CASSPRTSGRSTDTQYF.

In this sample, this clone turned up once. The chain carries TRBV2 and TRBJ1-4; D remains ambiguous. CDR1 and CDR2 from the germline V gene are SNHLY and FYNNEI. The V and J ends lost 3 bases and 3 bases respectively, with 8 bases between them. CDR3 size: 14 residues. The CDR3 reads CASSDGFSNEKLFF. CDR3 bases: TGTGCCAGCAGTGACGGGTTTTCTAATGAAAAACTGTTTTTT.

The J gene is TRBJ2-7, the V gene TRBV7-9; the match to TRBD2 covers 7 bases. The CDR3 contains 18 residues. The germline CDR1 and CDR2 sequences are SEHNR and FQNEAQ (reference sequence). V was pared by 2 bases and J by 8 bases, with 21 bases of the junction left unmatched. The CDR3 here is CASSLLHPLTSADTKQYF. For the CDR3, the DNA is TGTGCCAGCAGCTTATTGCATCCCCTCACTAGCGCGGATACGAAGCAGTACTTC.

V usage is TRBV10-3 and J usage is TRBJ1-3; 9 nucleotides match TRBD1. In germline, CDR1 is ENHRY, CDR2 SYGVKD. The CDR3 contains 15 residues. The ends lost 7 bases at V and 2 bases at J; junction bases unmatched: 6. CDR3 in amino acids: CAIIPGQGAGNTIYF. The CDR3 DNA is TGTGCCATCATTCCGGGACAGGGTGCTGGAAACACCATATATTTT.

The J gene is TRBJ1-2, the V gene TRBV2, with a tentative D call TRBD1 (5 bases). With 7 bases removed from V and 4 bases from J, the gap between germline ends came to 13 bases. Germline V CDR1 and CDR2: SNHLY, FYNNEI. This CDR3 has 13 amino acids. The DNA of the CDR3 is TGTGCCAGCAACACCGACAGAAGCTATGGCTACACCTTC. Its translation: CASNTDRSYGYTF.

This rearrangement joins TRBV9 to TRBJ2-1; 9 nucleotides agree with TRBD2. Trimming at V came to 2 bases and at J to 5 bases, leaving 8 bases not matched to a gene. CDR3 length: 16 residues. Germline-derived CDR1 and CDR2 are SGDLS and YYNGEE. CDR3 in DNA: TGTGCCAGCAGCGTCCAAGCGGGAGGCTACGACAATGAGCAGTTCTTC. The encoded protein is CASSVQAGGYDNEQFF.

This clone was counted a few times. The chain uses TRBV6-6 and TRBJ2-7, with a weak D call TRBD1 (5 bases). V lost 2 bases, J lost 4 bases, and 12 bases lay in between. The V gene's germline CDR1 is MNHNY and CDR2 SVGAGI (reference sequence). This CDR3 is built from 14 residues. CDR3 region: CASSYESRGYEQYF. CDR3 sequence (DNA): TGTGCCAGCAGTTACGAGAGTAGGGGTTACGAGCAGTACTTC.

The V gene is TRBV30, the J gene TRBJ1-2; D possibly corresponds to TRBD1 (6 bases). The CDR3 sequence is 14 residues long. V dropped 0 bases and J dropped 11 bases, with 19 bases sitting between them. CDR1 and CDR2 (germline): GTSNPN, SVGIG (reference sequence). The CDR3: CAWSVHVTGDAYTF. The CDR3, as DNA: TGTGCCTGGAGTGTACATGTGACAGGCGATGCTTACACCTTC.

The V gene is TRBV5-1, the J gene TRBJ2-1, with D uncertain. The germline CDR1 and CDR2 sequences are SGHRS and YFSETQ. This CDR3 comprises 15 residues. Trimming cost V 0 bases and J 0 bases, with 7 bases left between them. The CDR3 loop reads CASSLEMYSYNEQFF. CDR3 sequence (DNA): TGCGCCAGCAGCTTGGAAATGTACTCCTACAATGAGCAGTTCTTC.

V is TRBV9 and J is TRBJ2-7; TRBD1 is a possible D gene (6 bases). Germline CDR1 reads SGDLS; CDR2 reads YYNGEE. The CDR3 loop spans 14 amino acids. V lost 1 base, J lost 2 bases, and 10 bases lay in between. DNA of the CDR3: TGTGCCAGCAGCGTAACGGACAGCACCTACGAGCAGTACTTC. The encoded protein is CASSVTDSTYEQYF.

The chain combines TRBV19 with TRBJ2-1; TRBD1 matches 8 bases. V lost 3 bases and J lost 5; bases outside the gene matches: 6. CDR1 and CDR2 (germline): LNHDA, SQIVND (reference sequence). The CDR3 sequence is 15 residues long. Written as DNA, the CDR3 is TGTGCCAGTAGTATCTGGGGACAGGTCCACAATGAGCAGTTCTTC. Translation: CASSIWGQVHNEQFF.

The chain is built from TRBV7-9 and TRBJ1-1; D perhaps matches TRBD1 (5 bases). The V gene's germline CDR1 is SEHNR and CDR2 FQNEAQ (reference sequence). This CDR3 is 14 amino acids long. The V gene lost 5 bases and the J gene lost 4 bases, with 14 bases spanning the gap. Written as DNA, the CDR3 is TGTGCCAGCAGCCCGGGACTAGTGACCACTGAAGCTTTCTTT. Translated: CASSPGLVTTEAFF.

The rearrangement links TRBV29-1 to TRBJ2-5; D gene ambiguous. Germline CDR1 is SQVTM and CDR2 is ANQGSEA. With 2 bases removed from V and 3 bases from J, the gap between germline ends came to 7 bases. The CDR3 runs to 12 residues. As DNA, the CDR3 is TGCAGCGTTGAATGGGCCGAAGAGACCCAGTACTTC. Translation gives CSVEWAEETQYF. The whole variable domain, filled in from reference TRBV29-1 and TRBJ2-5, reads SAVISQKPSRDICQRGTSLTIQCQVDSQVTMMFWYRQQPGQSLTLIATANQGSEATYESGFVIDKFPISRPNLTFSTLTVSNMSPEDSSIYLCSVEWAEETQYFGPGTRLLVL.

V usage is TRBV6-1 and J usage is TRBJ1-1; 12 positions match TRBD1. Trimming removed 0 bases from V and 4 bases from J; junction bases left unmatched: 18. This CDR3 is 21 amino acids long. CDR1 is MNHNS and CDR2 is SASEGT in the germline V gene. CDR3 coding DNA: TGTGCCAGCAGTGAAGCCACAACCTTCCGGGACAGGGGGCGCCGAGTCACTGAAGCTTTCTTT. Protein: CASSEATTFRDRGRRVTEAFF.

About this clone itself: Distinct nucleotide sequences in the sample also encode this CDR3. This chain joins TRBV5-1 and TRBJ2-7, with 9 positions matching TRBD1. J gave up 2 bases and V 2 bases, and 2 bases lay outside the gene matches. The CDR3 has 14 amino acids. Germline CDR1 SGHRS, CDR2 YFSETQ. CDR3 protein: CASSLGTGTYEQYF. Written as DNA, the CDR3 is TGCGCCAGCAGCTTAGGGACAGGGACCTACGAGCAGTACTTC.

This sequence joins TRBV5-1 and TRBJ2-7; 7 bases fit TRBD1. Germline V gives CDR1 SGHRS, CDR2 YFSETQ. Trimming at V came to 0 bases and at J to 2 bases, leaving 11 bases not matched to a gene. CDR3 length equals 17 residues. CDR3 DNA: TGCGCCAGCAGCTTGGCTCGTCTAGGGACAGAAACCTACGAGCAGTACTTC. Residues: CASSLARLGTETYEQYF.

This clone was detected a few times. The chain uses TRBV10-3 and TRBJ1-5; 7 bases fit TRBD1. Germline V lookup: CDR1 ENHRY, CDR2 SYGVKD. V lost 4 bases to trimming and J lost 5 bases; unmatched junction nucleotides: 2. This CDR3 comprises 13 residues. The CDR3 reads CAISGDRDQPQHF. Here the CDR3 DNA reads TGTGCCATCAGTGGCGACAGGGATCAGCCCCAGCATTTT.

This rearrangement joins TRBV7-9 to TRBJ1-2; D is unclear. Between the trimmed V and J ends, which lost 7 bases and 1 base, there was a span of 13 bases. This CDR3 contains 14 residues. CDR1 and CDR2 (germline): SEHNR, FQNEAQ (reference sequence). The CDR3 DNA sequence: TGTGCCAGCACCTTTACCCGGGGTAACTATGGCTACACCTTC. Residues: CASTFTRGNYGYTF.